The clone carrying this T cell receptor (beta chain) was observed a single time. Its antigen remains unidentified. CDR3 size: 15 residues. The V end lost 7 bases, the J end lost 0 bases, and 13 bases lay between the germline ends. The V gene's germline CDR1 is MNHNS and CDR2 SASEGT. This sample was taken from a study of cytomegalovirus exposure and HLA in healthy donors. Study conclusions and caveats: The authors listed about 170 TCR beta chains as cytomegalovirus-associated.

Amplification used 60 Vbeta primers and 13 Jbeta primers. Clones were read by immunoSEQ multiplex PCR, and TCRdb kept only the in-frame ones, dropping some. This repertoire shows around 200,000 clones, about 80% found once; its top ten account for 0.6% to 0.7%. The specimen sequenced was PBMCs. The sequence was collected from a boy younger than 18 in good health and CMV-seronegative. The chain links TRBV6-1 to TRBJ2-4; tentative D call: TRBD2 (6 bases). CDR3 residues: CASIRSGLAKNIQYF. CDR3 bases: TGTGCCAGCATTCGTTCGGGACTAGCCAAAAACATTCAGTACTTC.